The clone carrying this T cell receptor (beta chain) was seen just once. Its specificity is unknown. TCRdb's copy holds only in-frame clones and misses some; the assay was immunoSEQ multiplex PCR. The table lists 150,000 to 200,000 clones, around 80% of them singletons. The donors were members of the validation cohort, which comprised 90 to 150 subjects and was separate from the first cohort of 666 subjects. CDR1 is SEHNR, CDR2 FQNEAQ, per germline (reference sequence). CDR3 length equals 15 residues. With V trimmed by 5 bases and J by 2 bases, 8 bases remained unmatched. This sample was taken from a study of cytomegalovirus exposure and HLA in healthy donors. Study information: The 130 or so validation repertoires, a later analysis reported, used the same platform as the roughly 650 repertoires from the first cohort.

Overall study findings and caveats: The study recorded fewer than 200 TCR beta chains that were cytomegalovirus-associated. A few of the chains that were CMV-associated were confirmed in vitro to be specific for CMV antigens.

Sequenced sample: PBMCs. This sequence was found in a woman aged 25 to 45 in good health and CMV-seronegative. The V call is TRBV7-9, the J call TRBJ2-7; 8 bases fit TRBD1. The CDR3, as DNA: TGTGCCAGCAGCCCAGCCTACAGGGGGGCCTACGAGCAGTACTTC. This sequence encodes CASSPAYRGAYEQYF.